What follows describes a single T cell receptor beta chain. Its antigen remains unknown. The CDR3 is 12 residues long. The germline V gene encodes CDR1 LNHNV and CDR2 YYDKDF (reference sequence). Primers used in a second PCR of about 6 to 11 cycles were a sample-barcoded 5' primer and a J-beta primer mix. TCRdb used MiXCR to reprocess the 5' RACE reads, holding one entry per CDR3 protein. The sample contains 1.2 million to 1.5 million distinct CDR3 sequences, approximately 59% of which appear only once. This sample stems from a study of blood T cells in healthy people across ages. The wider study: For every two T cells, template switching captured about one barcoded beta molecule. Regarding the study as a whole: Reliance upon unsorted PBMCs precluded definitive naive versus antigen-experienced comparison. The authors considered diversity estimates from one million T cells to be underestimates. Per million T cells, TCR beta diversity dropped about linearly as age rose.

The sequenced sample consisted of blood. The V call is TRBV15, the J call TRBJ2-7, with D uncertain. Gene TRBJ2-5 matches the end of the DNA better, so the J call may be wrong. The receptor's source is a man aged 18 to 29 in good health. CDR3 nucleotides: TGTGCCACCAGCAGAAGATTTGAGACCCAGTACTTC. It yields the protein CATSRRFETQYF.